These T cell receptor beta chains were read from a single sample in a study of human T cells and chemical hapten exposure. TCRdb reprocessed the RACE reads via MiXCR and lists one record per CDR3 protein. The sample has about 41,000 distinct CDR3 sequences, approximately 4.8% seen once. Sequencing input: whole blood. The receptors here all came from a human donor in good health. Some clones in this sample may be carry-over from other donors' samples. CDR3s include the opening cysteine and the closing phenylalanine or tryptophan. D genes are given only for firm matches. Part of the rows lack a size; the others show once, few, many or a class for expanded clones.

size,J,V,length,D,DNA,CDR3
many,TRBJ1-1,TRBV12-3/TRBV12-4,12,NA,TGTGCCAGCAGCCATGCCGGGAAAGAAGCTTTCTTT,CASSHAGKEAFF
many,TRBJ1-1,TRBV7-2,12,NA,TGTGCCAGCAGCCTAGTAGTCACGATGGCTTTCTTT,CASSLVVTMAFF
NA,TRBJ2-6,TRBV4-1,13,NA,TGCGCCAGCAGCCAAGATGCTGCCAACGTCCTGACTTTC,CASSQDAANVLTF
many,TRBJ2-7,TRBV28,11,NA,TGTGCCAGCTTGGGGCTCTACGAGCAGTACTTC,CASLGLYEQYF
NA,TRBJ2-1,TRBV4-1,14,TRBD2,TGCGCCAGCAAGACGGCGGGAGTTCGGGATGAGCAGTTCTTC,CASKTAGVRDEQFF
many,TRBJ2-3,TRBV7-3,16,TRBD2,TGTGCCAGCAGCTTAACCGGGGGACTAGGAGGGGATACGCAGTATTTT,CASSLTGGLGGDTQYF
many,TRBJ2-3,TRBV28,16,TRBD1,TGTGCCAGCAGTTTGGTAGGGACAGGGAACACAGATACGCAGTATTTT,CASSLVGTGNTDTQYF
many,TRBJ2-2,TRBV28,12,NA,TGTGCCAGCAGTTGGGGCCGTGGGGAGCTGTTTTTT,CASSWGRGELFF
NA,TRBJ2-3,TRBV3-1,14,NA,TGTGCCAGCAGCCCAGTGGAGGCCCCAGATACGCAGTATTTT,CASSPVEAPDTQYF
NA,TRBJ2-7,TRBV9,14,TRBD1,TGTGCCAGCAGCGTAAAACAGGGGGGCTACGAGCAGTACTTC,CASSVKQGGYEQYF
NA,TRBJ1-4,TRBV28,16,NA,TGTGCCAGCAGTTTACGGGGGGGAGGCACTAATGAAAAACTGTTTTTT,CASSLRGGGTNEKLFF
many,TRBJ2-1,TRBV4-1,15,NA,TGCGCCAGCAGCCAAGTGGCACAGCGTTACAATGAGCAGTTCTTC,CASSQVAQRYNEQFF
NA,TRBJ2-7,TRBV5-5,15,NA,TGTGCCAGCAGCTTTGGGGGCGGGGGCTCCTACGAGCAGTACTTC,CASSFGGGGSYEQYF
few,TRBJ2-1,TRBV12-3/TRBV12-4,15,NA,TGTGCCAGCAGTTTGAGGCGGGGGCCCTACAATGAGCAGTTCTTC,CASSLRRGPYNEQFF
NA,TRBJ1-2,TRBV6-5,13,TRBD1,TGTGCCAGCAGTCCAGGGACAGACTATGGCTACACCTTC,CASSPGTDYGYTF
many,TRBJ2-6,TRBV28,13,NA,TGTGCCAGCATTCTATCTGGGGCCAACGTCCTGACTTTC,CASILSGANVLTF
NA,TRBJ1-6,TRBV6-9,21,NA,TGTGCCAGCAGTTTCCCGGGGGTTCGGTCAAGTATTAGCTCCTATAATTCACCCCTCCACTTT,CASSFPGVRSSISSYNSPLHF
NA,TRBJ2-5,TRBV7-9,14,NA,TGTGCCAGCAGTCGGGACTCGGTAGTGGAGACCCAGTACTTC,CASSRDSVVETQYF
many,TRBJ2-7,TRBV28,14,TRBD1,TGTGCCAGTCGGGTTAGGACAGGGGCAAAGGAGCAGTACTTC,CASRVRTGAKEQYF
NA,TRBJ1-1,TRBV5-1,13,TRBD1,TGCGCCAGCAGCAAGACAGGGGACACTGAAGCTTTCTTT,CASSKTGDTEAFF
few,TRBJ1-4,TRBV7-2,13,NA,TGTGCCAGCAGCTTATGGGGACCGGAGAAACTGTTTTTT,CASSLWGPEKLFF
few,TRBJ2-1,TRBV5-1,14,NA,TGCGCCAGCAACATACTAGATTCAGATAATGAGCAGTTCTTC,CASNILDSDNEQFF
few,TRBJ2-7,TRBV19,14,TRBD2,TGTGCCAGTAGTCCCCGGACTAGCGGCTACGAGCAGTACTTC,CASSPRTSGYEQYF
few,TRBJ2-1,TRBV11-3,15,TRBD2,TGTGCCAGCAGCTTTTCTAGCGGGAGTCCCAATGAGCAGTTCTTC,CASSFSSGSPNEQFF
few,TRBJ2-7,TRBV28,15,NA,TGTGCCAGCAGCCTGCGTCTAGCGCGCTCCTACGAGCAGTACTTC,CASSLRLARSYEQYF
many,TRBJ2-3,TRBV5-4,15,TRBD2,TGTGCCAGCAGCTTGAGCGGGACTAGCACAGATACGCAGTATTTT,CASSLSGTSTDTQYF
NA,TRBJ2-7,TRBV2,13,NA,TGTGCCAGCAGTGCTGGGGGCCTGAGCGAGCAGTACTTC,CASSAGGLSEQYF
many,TRBJ1-3,TRBV11-2,15,NA,TGTGCCAGCAGCTTAGTGCCTATCTCTGGAAACACCATATATTTT,CASSLVPISGNTIYF
NA,TRBJ2-5,TRBV5-8,15,NA,TGTGCCAGCAGCTTAAAGGTGGGCCCGCAAGAGACCCAGTACTTC,CASSLKVGPQETQYF
few,TRBJ2-7,TRBV10-3,17,TRBD1,TGTGCCATCAGTGAGTCGAAGGTCTGGACAGGGGGCTCCGAGCAGTACTTC,CAISESKVWTGGSEQYF
many,TRBJ1-1,TRBV28,17,NA,TGTGCCAGCAGTTTGTCTCTTGGGGAGGACTTCGGAAGGGGAGCTTTCTTT,CASSLSLGEDFGRGAFF
few,TRBJ1-1,TRBV27,16,NA,TGTGCCAGCAGTTTGATCATTCCCGGACCTAGATTAGAAGCTTTCTTT,CASSLIIPGPRLEAFF
many,TRBJ2-1,TRBV24-1,15,TRBD2,TGTGCCACCAGTGAGTCTAGCGGCATACGGGATGAGCAGTTCTTC,CATSESSGIRDEQFF
many,TRBJ2-7,TRBV6-6,16,TRBD1,TGTGCCAGCAGCAGAAGAGCGCCGGGACAGCCCTACGAGCAGTACTTC,CASSRRAPGQPYEQYF
NA,TRBJ2-7,TRBV29-1,12,NA,TGCAGCGTTGAAGACGGGGGCAACGAGCAGTACTTC,CSVEDGGNEQYF
many,TRBJ2-7,TRBV11-2,17,NA,TGTGCCAGCAGCTTAGATCGGCTAGCAGGGAGCTCCTACGAGCAGTACTTC,CASSLDRLAGSSYEQYF
few,TRBJ2-3,TRBV28,15,TRBD1,TGTGCCAGCAGGCCGGCAGGGACAGGGCCAGATACGCAGTATTTT,CASRPAGTGPDTQYF
NA,TRBJ2-3,TRBV19,15,TRBD2,TGTGCCAGTAGGAGCGGGACTAGCGGCACAGATACGCAGTATTTT,CASRSGTSGTDTQYF
many,TRBJ1-1,TRBV29-1,13,TRBD1,TGCAGCGTTGAAGGGCAGGGGGCTTCTGAAGCTTTCTTT,CSVEGQGASEAFF
few,TRBJ2-1,TRBV6-2/TRBV6-3,16,NA,TGTGCCAGCAGCCGCCGTCTTTTAAGCTCCTACAATGAGCAGTTCTTC,CASSRRLLSSYNEQFF
many,TRBJ2-3,TRBV30,16,NA,TGTGCCTGGAGTGTACGGCTCCTCGAACCCTCAGATACGCAGTATTTT,CAWSVRLLEPSDTQYF
many,TRBJ2-7,TRBV5-1,17,TRBD2,TGCGCCAGCAGCTTGGTCCTCGGGAGCGGGAGTTTCCACGAGCAGTACTTC,CASSLVLGSGSFHEQYF
many,TRBJ2-3,TRBV20-1,18,TRBD2,TGCAGTGCTAGAGATCCTAGCGGGAGGGCCCATGGCACAGATACGCAGTATTTT,CSARDPSGRAHGTDTQYF
few,TRBJ2-3,TRBV7-2,14,NA,TGTGCCAGCAGCTACTTCAGCAACGGGGATACGCAGTATTTT,CASSYFSNGDTQYF
many,TRBJ1-5,TRBV18,14,NA,TGTGCCAGCTCACCGCAAGAGAGCAATCAGCCCCAGCATTTT,CASSPQESNQPQHF
many,TRBJ2-7,TRBV28,15,NA,TGTGCCAGCACCACGGGGGGGACAGAGTCCTACGAGCAGTACTTC,CASTTGGTESYEQYF
many,TRBJ2-7,TRBV20-1,14,TRBD1,TGCAGTGCTACGCGGTCGGGACAGACTTACGAGCAGTACTTC,CSATRSGQTYEQYF
many,TRBJ2-7,TRBV28,13,NA,TGTGCCAGCCGGCTTCAGGAATCCTACGAGCAGTACTTC,CASRLQESYEQYF
many,TRBJ2-1,TRBV6-5,18,TRBD2,TGTGCCAGCAGTTACGGGGGACTAGCGGGACCCTCCTACAATGAGCAGTTCTTC,CASSYGGLAGPSYNEQFF
NA,TRBJ2-7,TRBV27,15,TRBD2,TGTGCCAGCAGCGAGCGAGCGGGATGGCTCTACGAGCAGTACTTC,CASSERAGWLYEQYF
many,TRBJ2-7,TRBV9,15,TRBD2,TGTGCCAGCAGCGTAGGTAGCGGGAGGGCCTACGAGCAGTACTTC,CASSVGSGRAYEQYF
few,TRBJ2-5,TRBV6-1,13,NA,TGTGCCAGCAGTGGGACCTGTTGGGAGACCCAGTACTTC,CASSGTCWETQYF
medium-sized,TRBJ2-7,TRBV29-1,13,TRBD1,TGCAGCGTGTCGAGCGGACAGGGGAACGAGCAGTACTTC,CSVSSGQGNEQYF
NA,TRBJ2-3,TRBV11-2,15,NA,TGTGCCAGCGGGGACCAGGGGCCAAGCACAGATACGCAGTATTTT,CASGDQGPSTDTQYF
NA,TRBJ2-2,TRBV18,17,NA,TGTGCCAGCTCATCCTTTCGCGGGCTCAGAGGGACCGGGGAGCTGTTTTTT,CASSSFRGLRGTGELFF
few,TRBJ2-5,TRBV7-9,14,TRBD2,TGTGCCAGCAGCTTAGTCAGGGAGGGGGAGACCCAGTACTTC,CASSLVREGETQYF
NA,TRBJ1-6,TRBV15,15,NA,TGTGCCACCAGCACAGTGCAGGGACAAAATTCACCCCTCCACTTT,CATSTVQGQNSPLHF